This TCR beta chain is drawn from a study of T-cell memory formation after mild COVID-19 (dated by TCRdb to the early 2020s). Study-wide context: TCR sequence clusters from the two donors were largely donor specific. In a couple of donors, T-cell clones that expanded and contracted after mild COVID-19 were tracked by sequencing TCRalpha and TCRbeta repertoires over time. Two young, previously healthy adult volunteers, one female and one male, were included in the cohort. Beyond this particular receptor, the publication reports: Contracting CD4+ clones turned up mainly in the CM and EM memory subsets, whereas EMRA was where CD8+ clones were enriched. From day 15 to 85, contracting clones showed balanced CD4/CD8 phenotypes, whereas a second wave of clones that expanded from day 15 to 37 leaned towards CD4+. Whether the second-wave clones peaking on day 37 were SARS-CoV-2 specific was not confirmed. The detection of some responding clones in pre-infection memory suggests that pre-existing cross-reactive memory T cells joined the SARS-CoV-2 response. Only a couple of mild cases were covered in the study, and larger cohorts including severe cases with pre-infection samples were considered necessary.

The CDR3 spans 15 residues, from the cysteine through the phenylalanine. Just the 45-base CDR3 DNA is kept, in frame starting at base 1. V has 5 bases trimmed and J has 9 bases trimmed; junction bases matching no gene number 10. Sequences SGHTA (CDR1) and FQGNSA (CDR2) are obtained from the germline V gene. Details on this clonotype: No cognate antigen has been identified for it. A clone one base away is much larger, so this may be a read error.

PBMCs were isolated by Ficoll-Paque density gradient centrifugation. The instrument was an Illumina NovaSeq 6000. TCRalpha and TCRbeta cDNA libraries were constructed by 5'RACE with constant-segment primers, with sample barcodes and unique molecular identifiers being introduced. RNA was extracted from every sample with Trizol reagent. Library amplification was performed in two PCR steps, and a second sample barcode and Illumina TruSeq adapters were introduced in the second step. Sequencing of libraries was performed on an Illumina NovaSeq with 2 x 150 bp paired-end reads. The original methods were these. Demultiplexing of reads and collapsing into UMI-guided consensus sequences were performed with migec v1.2.7. Using mixcr v2.1.11, UMI consensuses were aligned to TRA and TRB V and J templates and then assembled into clonotypes. Expanded or contracted clonotypes were those called significant by both edgeR and NoisET, with noise models trained on biological replicates. For edgeR calls, the cutoffs were a false discovery rate-adjusted p below 0.01 and a log2 fold-change threshold of 1. As an exploratory analysis of dynamics, PCA with hierarchical clustering was applied to max-normalized trajectories of the 1000 most abundant clonotypes. Each responding clone was given a CD4 or CD8 phenotype based on the CD4+ and CD8+ repertoires, which had been sequenced separately. Using fastp trimming at Q25 and MiXCR clonotype assembly, TCRdb reanalyzed the public sequencing data and kept in-frame beta chains. A single entry per CDR3 protein holds the most common genes and DNA from its merged rows. TCRdb, rather than the study authors, made the V and J calls. This sample has about 50,000 distinct CDR3 sequences in its table, and approximately 7% of those were observed once. Roughly 1.5% of the sample lies in the top ten.

Input material: PBMCs or a T cell subset sorted from them (not recorded which). The sequence is built from TRBV7-2 and TRBJ2-2; 9 bases in the middle match TRBD2. The source is a young man who had mild COVID-19 (a few samples of this study predate the infection). The sample titles of this study are shuffled in the database, so cell type and time point are left out; the donor was told from shared clones. Here is the DNA: TGTGCCAGCAGCCTCACGCGGACTAGCGCCAGGGAGCTGTTTTTT. Translated, it gives CASSLTRTSARELFF.